This T cell receptor (beta chain) derives from a study of PD-L1 blockade in urothelial cancer. Study as a whole: Analysis of blood occurred 3 weeks (second dose) and 6 weeks after treatment start.

Regarding time point: pretreatment peripheral blood. This clone was counted only a few times. Synthetic TCR analog templates were spiked into all PCRs individually. Sequencing was performed with immunoSEQ multiplex PCR; in TCRdb, only in-frame clones are kept and a portion is missing. In the table there are 35,000 to 40,000 clones, roughly four fifths of which are singletons. This material consisted of PBMCs, taken around atezolizumab (anti-PD-L1) treatment. This sequence originates from a man in his sixties with urothelial cancer.

CDR3 loop: CAWVDRENSPLHF. The CDR3 DNA is TGTGCCTGGGTCGACAGGGAAAATTCACCCCTCCACTTT. The chain links TRBV30 to TRBJ1-6; 7 positions match TRBD1. The CDR3 contains 13 residues. Germline V gene data show CDR1 as GTSNPN and CDR2 as SVGIG (reference sequence). Losses at the gene ends were 5 bases for V and 7 bases for J; bases not matched to a gene: 5.